The 24 T cell receptor beta chains below all came from one sample that was sequenced in a study of T cell changes during pregnancy in multiple sclerosis. The data were produced by immunoSEQ multiplex PCR, yet TCRdb's version contains in-frame clones alone and is incomplete. The table shows 20,000 to 25,000 clones, with about 90% occurring only once. The sample here was CD4+ T cells from peripheral blood mononuclear cells, taken in the third trimester of pregnancy. The receptors originated from a female donor in good health, enrolled as a control in a pregnancy study.

The V call is TRBV9, the J call TRBJ2-3, with TRBD2 matching 9 bases. This CDR3 has 17 amino acids. The V gene's germline CDR1 is SGDLS and CDR2 YYNGEE. Losses at the gene ends were 0 bases for V and 1 base for J; bases not matched to a gene: 6. The CDR3 loop reads CASSVGGGRAGTDTQYF. The CDR3 DNA reads TGTGCCAGCAGCGTAGGGGGCGGGAGGGCAGGCACAGATACGCAGTATTTT.

With regard to this clone: Other DNA sequences from this sample encode an identical CDR3 as well. The rearrangement joins TRBV5-1 to TRBJ1-2, with D tentatively TRBD1 (5 bases). The CDR3 totals 13 residues. With 0 bases removed from V and 3 bases from J, the gap between germline ends came to 6 bases. The V gene's germline CDR1 is SGHRS and CDR2 YFSETQ. For the CDR3, the DNA is TGCGCCAGCAGCTTGGGGGGGGACTATGGCTACACCTTC. Residues: CASSLGGDYGYTF.

A single count supports this clone. In nucleotides, the CDR3 is TGTGCCAGCAGTTACTCGGGGCAGAAGTATGGCTACACCTTC. It codes for CASSYSGQKYGYTF. The chain carries TRBV6-5 and TRBJ1-2; TRBD1 might be the D (5 bases). The CDR3 runs to 14 residues. Germline CDR1 and CDR2: MNHEY and SVGAGI. V dropped 0 bases and J dropped 5 bases, with 10 bases sitting between them.

This chain connects TRBV11-2 to TRBJ2-5; 7 bases map to TRBD2. Germline trimming cut 5 bases from V and 5 bases from J; bases unmatched to any gene: 11. CDR1 and CDR2 (germline): SGHAT, FQNNGV. The CDR3 is 15 amino acids. The DNA of the CDR3 is TGTGCCAGCAGCAAAGGGACTACCTCAATGGAGACCCAGTACTTC. Translation: CASSKGTTSMETQYF.

This chain connects TRBV5-1 to TRBJ2-7; 7 positions match TRBD2. This CDR3 has 14 amino acids. V was clipped by 4 bases and J by 5 bases; unmatched bases: 9. Germline V gene data show CDR1 as SGHRS and CDR2 as YFSETQ. In nucleotides, the CDR3 is TGCGCCAGCAGCCGGGGGGAGGGATTCGACGAGCAGTACTTC. As protein: CASSRGEGFDEQYF.

The chain is built from TRBV14 and TRBJ1-2; possible D gene TRBD1, 6 bases. Germline V gene lookup returns CDR1 SGHDN and CDR2 FVKESK. The CDR3 totals 15 residues. Trimming took off 0 bases at V and 4 bases at J, with 12 bases between the two ends. The CDR3, as DNA: TGTGCCAGCAGCCAAGAAACAGGGACGGTCTATGGCTACACCTTC. Translating gives CASSQETGTVYGYTF. Full variable domain (outside the CDR3, taken from reference TRBV14 and TRBJ1-2): EAGVTQFPSHSVIEKGQTVTLRCDPISGHDNLYWYRRVMGKEIKFLLHFVKESKQDESGMPNNRFLAERTGGTYSTLKVQPAELEDSGVYFCASSQETGTVYGYTFGSGTRLTVV.

The chain couples TRBV5-5 to TRBJ2-5, with D unclear. V lost 0 bases to trimming and J lost 5 bases, with 11 bases between them. CDR1 is SGHKS, CDR2 YYEKEE, per germline (reference sequence). The CDR3 covers 14 residues. The CDR3 sequence: CASSLEVKRETQYF. CDR3 bases: TGTGCCAGCAGCTTGGAGGTCAAGAGGGAGACCCAGTACTTC.

V gene TRBV7-2 combines with J gene TRBJ2-5, with 8 positions matching TRBD1. V gave up 5 bases and J gave up 7 bases; unmatched junction bases: 21. This CDR3 region has 18 residues. Looked up from germline, CDR1 is SGHTA and CDR2 is FQGNSA. CDR3 region: CASSVGTGGWPTGGTQYF. In DNA, the CDR3 is TGTGCCAGCAGCGTCGGGACAGGCGGTTGGCCCACTGGAGGGACCCAGTACTTC.

The rearrangement joins TRBV11-3 to TRBJ2-7; the match to TRBD1 covers 7 bases. Germline CDR1 and CDR2: SGHNT and YENEEA. The CDR3 is made up of 16 amino acids. V gave up 3 bases and J gave up 1 base; unmatched junction bases: 9. CDR3 residues: CASSLRDSSFSYEQYF. The CDR3 DNA follows: TGTGCCAGCAGCTTGAGGGACAGCTCTTTTTCCTACGAGCAGTACTTC.

Here the CDR3 DNA reads TGTGCCAGCAGTGAAGTTATGGTAAGCGGGGCAAACTATGGCTACACCTTC. It translates to CASSEVMVSGANYGYTF. The chain joins TRBV6-1 to TRBJ1-2, with D tentatively TRBD1 (5 bases). Looked up from germline, CDR1 is MNHNS and CDR2 is SASEGT. V lost 1 base, J lost 2 bases, and 17 bases lay in between. The CDR3 covers 17 residues.

The chain has TRBV6-1 and TRBJ2-5; possible D gene TRBD1, 5 bases. CDR1 and CDR2 from the germline V gene are MNHNS and SASEGT. V lost 1 base and J 5 bases, leaving 14 bases between the germline ends. This CDR3 region has 15 residues. The CDR3 region has the DNA TGTGCCAGCAGTGAAGTCGGACACCGATCGGAGACCCAGTACTTC. Protein product: CASSEVGHRSETQYF.

The chain has TRBV4-2 and TRBJ2-3; D is unclear. This CDR3 contains 13 residues. CDR1 and CDR2 from the germline V gene are LGHNA and YNFKEQ. The ends were cut back, 0 bases at V and 8 bases at J, with 9 bases in the middle. The CDR3: CASSQDRLGTQYF. In DNA, the CDR3 is TGTGCCAGCAGCCAAGACCGGCTAGGTACGCAGTATTTT.

J is TRBJ2-5 and V is TRBV5-6; TRBD2 agrees at 13 bases. The CDR3 covers 17 residues. V lost 4 bases to trimming and J lost 5 bases; unmatched junction nucleotides: 11. CDR1 SGHDT and CDR2 YYEEEE come from the germline V gene. The CDR3 loop reads CASSKTGLAGAGETQYF. CDR3 DNA sequence: TGTGCCAGCAGCAAAACTGGACTAGCGGGAGCCGGGGAGACCCAGTACTTC.

This clone was found once. The CDR3, as DNA: TGCAGCGTCCCCGGGACAGCAGTTAATGCAACTAATGAAAAACTGTTTTTT. Translated, it gives CSVPGTAVNATNEKLFF. The chain is built from TRBV29-1 and TRBJ1-4; TRBD1 matches 7 bases. The CDR3 consists of 17 residues. Germline V lookup: CDR1 SQVTM, CDR2 ANQGSEA. The ends lost 6 bases at V and 0 bases at J; junction bases unmatched: 13.

This chain uses TRBV9 with TRBJ2-2; D gene ambiguous. Between the trimmed V and J ends, which lost 0 bases and 6 bases, there was a span of 9 bases. Germline assignment: CDR1 SGDLS and CDR2 YYNGEE. The CDR3 runs to 14 residues. The CDR3 bases are TGTGCCAGCAGCGTAGTGCAGGCAGCCGGGGAGCTGTTTTTT. Translating gives CASSVVQAAGELFF. Full variable domain (remainder filled in from reference TRBV9 and TRBJ2-2): DSGVTQTPKHLITATGQRVTLRCSPRSGDLSVYWYQQSLDQGLQFLIQYYNGEERAKGNILERFSAQQFPDLHSELNLSSLELGDSALYFCASSVVQAAGELFFGEGSRLTVL.

V is TRBV7-9 and J is TRBJ2-1, with TRBD2 matching 12 bases. Germline assignment: CDR1 SEHNR and CDR2 FQNEAQ (reference sequence). V lost 3 bases, J lost 7 bases, and 7 bases stayed unmatched. CDR3 length: 16 amino acids. The CDR3 nucleotides read TGTGCCAGCAGCTTTAGGGGACTAGCGGGCTCGAATGAGCAGTTCTTC. Translation: CASSFRGLAGSNEQFF.

The J gene is TRBJ2-7, the V gene TRBV28, with D perhaps matching TRBD1 (6 bases). Germline V lookup: CDR1 MDHEN, CDR2 SYDVKM. Trimming removed 5 bases at V and 6 bases at J, with 17 bases between. The CDR3 is made up of 14 amino acids. The CDR3 region is CASSTGPPSGEQYF. The CDR3 nucleotides are TGTGCCAGCAGTACAGGGCCCCCATCGGGCGAGCAGTACTTC.

CDR3 nucleotides: TGTGCCAGCAGTTATCGTTACGAGCAGTACTTC. It yields the protein CASSYRYEQYF. J is TRBJ2-7 and V is TRBV6-5; D unclear. V was pared by 3 bases and J by 4 bases, with 4 bases between. This CDR3 has 11 amino acids. Germline CDR1 is MNHEY and CDR2 is SVGAGI.

V usage is TRBV5-4 and J usage is TRBJ1-2, with D unclear. The CDR3 has 13 residues. V lost 3 bases to trimming and J lost 2 bases, with 8 bases between them. In germline, CDR1 is SGHNT, CDR2 YYREEE (reference sequence). The CDR3: CASSSAGNYGYTF. The CDR3 coding sequence is TGTGCCAGCAGCTCCGCGGGGAACTATGGCTACACCTTC.

This rearrangement joins TRBV9 to TRBJ2-5; 13 bases are shared with TRBD2. Germline CDR1 and CDR2: SGDLS and YYNGEE. Unmatched junction bases numbered 9, after V lost 3 bases and J lost 4 bases. The CDR3 is 17 residues long. The CDR3: CASSEGSGLAGRETQYF. Here the CDR3 DNA reads TGTGCCAGCAGCGAGGGGTCGGGACTAGCGGGACGAGAGACCCAGTACTTC.

This clone showed up just once. The CDR3 loop reads CASSIDYGTVATNEKLFF. Here the CDR3 DNA reads TGTGCCAGTAGTATAGATTACGGGACAGTTGCAACTAATGAAAAACTGTTTTTT. The genes are TRBV19 and TRBJ1-4, with 7 bases aligning to TRBD1. Per the germline V gene, CDR1 is LNHDA and CDR2 is SQIVND (reference sequence). V was pared by 0 bases and J by 0 bases, with 7 bases of the junction left unmatched. The CDR3 is 18 residues long. Looking up the rest from reference TRBV19 and TRBJ1-4 gives the full variable domain: DGGITQSPKYLFRKEGQNVTLSCEQNLNHDAMYWYRQDPGQGLRLIYYSQIVNDFQKGDIAEGYSVSREKKESFPLTVTSAQKNPTAFYLCASSIDYGTVATNEKLFFGSGTQLSVL.

Only one count was recorded for this clone. The rearrangement links TRBV5-6 to TRBJ2-7, with a weak D call TRBD2 (6 bases). Deletions cut 4 bases from V and 3 bases from J, with 8 bases between. This CDR3 region has 12 residues. Germline CDR1 is SGHDT and CDR2 is YYEEEE. DNA for the CDR3: TGTGCCAGCAGCAGGGACTTCTACGAGCAGTACTTC. This encodes CASSRDFYEQYF. The full variable domain, in which reference TRBV5-6 and TRBJ2-7 provide the parts outside the CDR3, is DAGVTQSPTHLIKTRGQQVTLRCSPKSGHDTVSWYQQALGQGPQFIFQYYEEEERQRGNFPDRFSGHQFPNYSSELNVNALLLGDSALYLCASSRDFYEQYFGPGTRLTVT.

This chain joins TRBV7-8 and TRBJ1-1; 7 nucleotides line up with TRBD1. The CDR3 has 15 residues. Losses at the gene ends were 2 bases for V and 1 base for J; bases not matched to a gene: 4. Per the germline V gene, CDR1 is SGHVS and CDR2 is FQNEAQ. CDR3 sequence (DNA): TGTGCCAGCAGCTTAATAACAGGGGCGAACACTGAAGCTTTCTTT. This encodes CASSLITGANTEAFF.

The chain couples TRBV5-1 to TRBJ2-3, with TRBD2 matching 11 bases. Trimming took 2 bases from V and 2 from J; bases not matched to a gene: 7. The germline CDR1 and CDR2 sequences are SGHRS and YFSETQ. This CDR3 is 17 amino acids long. CDR3 residues: CASSFDSGGVYTDTQYF. In DNA, the CDR3 is TGCGCCAGCAGCTTTGATAGCGGGGGGGTATACACAGATACGCAGTATTTT.